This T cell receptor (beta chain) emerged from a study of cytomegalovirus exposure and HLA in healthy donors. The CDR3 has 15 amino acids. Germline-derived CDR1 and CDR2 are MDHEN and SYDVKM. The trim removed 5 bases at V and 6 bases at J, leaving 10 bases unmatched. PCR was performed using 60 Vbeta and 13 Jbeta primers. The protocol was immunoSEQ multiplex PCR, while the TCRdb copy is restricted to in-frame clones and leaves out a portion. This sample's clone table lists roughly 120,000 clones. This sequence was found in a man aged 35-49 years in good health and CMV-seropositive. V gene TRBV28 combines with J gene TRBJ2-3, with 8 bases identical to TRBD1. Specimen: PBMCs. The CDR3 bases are TGTGCCAGCAGTCCACGCGGACAGGGTGGCGATACGCAGTATTTT. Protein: CASSPRGQGGDTQYF.